Following are 22 T cell receptor beta chains from one sample sequenced in a study of blood T cell repertoires in COVID-19. Profiled with immunoSEQ multiplex PCR; TCRdb holds only in-frame clones, not every one. The table records 300,000 to 400,000 clones, around 87% of them present only once. The sample was PBMCs or T cells enriched from blood (not recorded which). Receptors were obtained from a man aged 18-30 years who had recovered from COVID-19.

The DNA of the CDR3 is TGTGCCAGCAGCTTGGCAACGGGACTAGCGGGGGTCGCTAGCACAGATACGCAGTATTTT. Its translation is CASSLATGLAGVASTDTQYF. The V and J genes are TRBV5-5 and TRBJ2-3; 14 positions agree with TRBD2. V lost 0 bases, J lost 0 bases, and 9 bases stayed unmatched. The germline V gene has CDR1 SGHKS and CDR2 YYEKEE (reference sequence). This CDR3 is 20 amino acids long.

The chain joins TRBV10-3 to TRBJ1-3, with D possibly TRBD1 on 5 matching bases. The germline CDR1 and CDR2 sequences are ENHRY and SYGVKD. V was clipped by 6 bases and J by 3 bases, with 12 bases between them. The CDR3 is 14 residues long. The CDR3 loop reads CAISPGGLGNTIYF. CDR3 DNA: TGTGCCATCAGCCCCGGGGGTCTTGGAAACACCATATATTTT.

The genes are TRBV18 and TRBJ2-1; weak D call: TRBD1 (5 bases). Trimming took 3 bases from V and 6 from J, leaving 12 bases between them. Germline V gene lookup returns CDR1 KGHSH and CDR2 LQKENI. This CDR3 contains 14 residues. CDR3 in DNA: TGTGCCAGCTCACCTAGGGGAACGGGCAATGAGCAGTTCTTC. Translating it yields CASSPRGTGNEQFF.

The chain couples TRBV29-1 to TRBJ2-1, with D possibly being TRBD2 (5 bases). Trimming took 0 bases from V and 8 from J, leaving 11 bases between them. This CDR3 is built from 13 residues. The germline gives CDR1 SQVTM, CDR2 ANQGSEA. CDR3 protein: CSVEDLRAHEQFF. CDR3 nucleotides: TGCAGCGTTGAAGATCTGAGGGCCCATGAGCAGTTCTTC.

The rearrangement uses TRBV14 and TRBJ1-3; D is ambiguous. Trimming cost V 4 bases and J 2 bases, with 6 bases left between them. This CDR3 is 13 amino acids long. Germline values: CDR1 SGHDN, CDR2 FVKESK. The CDR3 sequence: CASSLAAGNTIYF. DNA of the CDR3: TGTGCCAGCAGCCTCGCAGCTGGAAACACCATATATTTT.

The chain employs TRBV25-1 and TRBJ1-1, with TRBD1 as a possible D gene (6 bases). The V and J ends lost 7 bases and 5 bases respectively, with 20 bases between them. This CDR3 comprises 15 residues. Germline values: CDR1 MGHDK, CDR2 SYGVNS. The CDR3: CASTQSGVRGTEAFF. The CDR3 bases are TGTGCCAGCACCCAGAGTGGGGTCAGGGGAACTGAAGCTTTCTTT.

The chain recombines TRBV27 with TRBJ1-1; D is ambiguous. The CDR3 runs 14 residues. Per the germline V gene, CDR1 is MNHEY and CDR2 is SMNVEV (reference sequence). V was clipped by 0 bases and J by 4 bases, with 9 bases between them. The CDR3, as DNA: TGTGCCAGCAGTTTATCGCCGGGAGGCACTGAAGCTTTCTTT. It is translated as CASSLSPGGTEAFF.

The gene calls are TRBV2 and TRBJ1-2, with D maybe TRBD1 (5 bases). The CDR3 is made up of 13 amino acids. Trimming pared 5 bases from V and 7 bases from J, leaving 14 bases between. Germline CDR1 and CDR2: SNHLY and FYNNEI. CDR3 region: CASSPQGLRGYTF. CDR3 bases: TGTGCCAGCAGTCCTCAGGGCTTGCGTGGCTACACCTTC.

J is TRBJ2-1 and V is TRBV13, with a tentative D call TRBD2 (6 bases). CDR3 length equals 15 residues. With 1 base removed from V and 5 bases from J, the gap between germline ends came to 12 bases. Per germline, CDR1 PRHDT and CDR2 FYEKMQ (reference sequence). The CDR3 spells CASSLVREKHNEQFF. The CDR3 DNA is TGTGCCAGCAGCTTAGTACGGGAGAAACACAATGAGCAGTTCTTC.

V usage is TRBV3-1 (or the pseudogene TRBV3-2) and J usage is TRBJ2-4; D call uncertain. With 3 bases removed from V and 0 bases from J, the gap between germline ends came to 12 bases. CDR3 size: 16 residues. CDR1 and CDR2 from the germline V gene are LGHDT and YNNKEL (reference sequence). The CDR3 DNA reads as TGTGCCAGCAGCCAGCGAAAAGCTCTAGCCAAAAACATTCAGTACTTC. Encoded protein: CASSQRKALAKNIQYF.

The chain uses TRBV2 and TRBJ1-1; no reliable D call. Germline V gene lookup returns CDR1 SNHLY and CDR2 FYNNEI. Trimming removed 7 bases from V and 1 base from J, with 10 bases in between. The CDR3 is 13 amino acids. Written as DNA, the CDR3 is TGTGCCAGCACGCAACTGCCGAACACTGAAGCTTTCTTT. Translating it yields CASTQLPNTEAFF.

V usage is TRBV9 and J usage is TRBJ2-2, with TRBD1 matching 10 bases. Germline V gene lookup returns CDR1 SGDLS and CDR2 YYNGEE. The CDR3 is made up of 18 amino acids. V was clipped by 3 bases and J by 4 bases; unmatched bases: 12. This CDR3 reads CASSAGQGREMGTGELFF. CDR3 coding DNA: TGTGCCAGCAGCGCGGGACAGGGGAGGGAGATGGGCACCGGGGAGCTGTTTTTT. Supplemented by reference TRBV9 and TRBJ2-2, the full variable domain reads DSGVTQTPKHLITATGQRVTLRCSPRSGDLSVYWYQQSLDQGLQFLIQYYNGEERAKGNILERFSAQQFPDLHSELNLSSLELGDSALYFCASSAGQGREMGTGELFFGEGSRLTVL.

This rearrangement joins TRBV9 to TRBJ1-2; 7 nucleotides agree with TRBD1. The junction had 0 bases not matched to a gene; V was cut back by 0 bases and J by 1 base. CDR1 is SGDLS and CDR2 is YYNGEE in the germline V gene. The CDR3 is made up of 14 amino acids. DNA of the CDR3: TGTGCCAGCAGCGTAGACAGGGGTAACTATGGCTACACCTTC. It specifies CASSVDRGNYGYTF.

The CDR3 region is CASSFVLYGYTF. As DNA, the CDR3 is TGTGCCAGCAGTTTTGTCTTATATGGCTACACCTTC. The J gene is TRBJ1-2, the V gene TRBV28; D gene uncertain. This CDR3 is built from 12 residues. Per germline, CDR1 MDHEN and CDR2 SYDVKM. V shed 3 bases and J shed 5 bases, with 7 bases lying between them.

This clone was observed once. V usage is TRBV6-5 and J usage is TRBJ1-2; maybe TRBD1 (5 bases). The CDR3 runs 15 residues. Trimming took 2 bases from V and 4 from J, leaving 14 bases between them. The germline CDR1 and CDR2 sequences are MNHEY and SVGAGI. The CDR3 spells CASSYTRDSVYGYTF. The CDR3 DNA follows: TGTGCCAGCAGTTACACCCGAGACAGCGTCTATGGCTACACCTTC.

This clone was counted between two and nine times. The J gene is TRBJ2-7, the V gene TRBV6-2 or TRBV6-3, with a possible D match to TRBD2 (6 bases). This CDR3 is built from 16 residues. V gave up 6 bases and J gave up 0 bases, with 18 bases separating them. CDR1 and CDR2 from the germline V gene are MNHEY and SVGEGT. The CDR3: CASSTPREAGSYEQYF. In nucleotides, the CDR3 is TGTGCCAGCAGCACCCCGAGGGAGGCCGGCTCCTACGAGCAGTACTTC.

V and J are TRBV2 and TRBJ2-7; possibly TRBD1 for D (6 bases). Per germline, CDR1 SNHLY and CDR2 FYNNEI. V was cut by 10 bases and J by 3 bases, with 13 bases left in between. This CDR3 region has 12 residues. Here the CDR3 DNA reads TGTGCCACCGGGGACACGATCTACGAGCAGTACTTC. Amino acids: CATGDTIYEQYF.

This chain connects TRBV10-3 to TRBJ1-2, with 7 bases lining up with TRBD1. The CDR3 length is 12 residues. The V gene end was trimmed by 10 bases and the J gene end by 5 bases; junction bases not matched to a gene: 7. The germline V gene encodes CDR1 ENHRY and CDR2 SYGVKD. The DNA for the CDR3 is TGTGCCACCGCGACAGGGCTTTATGGCTACACCTTC. Its translation is CATATGLYGYTF.

About this clone itself: In the same sample, other DNA sequences code for this CDR3. The V and J genes are TRBV6-5 and TRBJ1-5, with 8 bases aligning to TRBD1. The CDR3 contains 12 residues. Looked up from germline, CDR1 is MNHEY and CDR2 is SVGAGI. V was pared by 6 bases and J by 5 bases, with 0 bases of the junction left unmatched. The CDR3 sequence is CASRQGDQPQHF. Written as DNA, the CDR3 is TGTGCCAGCAGACAGGGGGATCAGCCCCAGCATTTT.

This sequence joins TRBV5-1 and TRBJ1-5, with 7 bases fitting TRBD1. J gave up 0 bases and V 5 bases, and 5 bases lay outside the gene matches. The CDR3 has 15 amino acids. CDR1 is SGHRS and CDR2 is YFSETQ in the germline V gene. The CDR3 sequence is CASREGQHSNQPQHF. CDR3 sequence (DNA): TGCGCCAGCAGGGAGGGACAGCATAGCAATCAGCCCCAGCATTTT.

This chain joins TRBV10-3 and TRBJ1-5; perhaps TRBD1 as D (6 bases). The V end lost 0 bases, the J end lost 6 bases, and 6 bases lay between the germline ends. The CDR3 length is 13 residues. Germline-derived CDR1 and CDR2 are ENHRY and SYGVKD. CDR3 DNA: TGTGCCATCAGTGAGTCGGGGGCTCAGCCCCAGCATTTT. Protein: CAISESGAQPQHF.

V is TRBV10-2 and J is TRBJ1-5; D possibly corresponds to TRBD1 (6 bases). Germline CDR1 is WSHSY and CDR2 is SAAADI. V was cut by 4 bases and J by 7 bases, with 14 bases left in between. The length of the CDR3 is 14 residues. The CDR3 spells CASSVRQVEQPQHF. The CDR3 DNA sequence: TGCGCCAGCAGTGTTAGACAGGTAGAACAGCCCCAGCATTTT.